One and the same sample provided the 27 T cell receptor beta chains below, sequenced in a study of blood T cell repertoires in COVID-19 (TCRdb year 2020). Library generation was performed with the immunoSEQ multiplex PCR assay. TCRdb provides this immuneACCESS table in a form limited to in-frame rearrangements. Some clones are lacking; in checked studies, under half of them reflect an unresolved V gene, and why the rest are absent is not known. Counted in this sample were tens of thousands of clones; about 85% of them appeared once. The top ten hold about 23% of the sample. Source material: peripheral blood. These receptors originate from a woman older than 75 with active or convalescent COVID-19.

DNA of the CDR3: TGCGCCAGCAGGCCCCGGGTAGTTGCGCAGGGAGGGGGTTCTGGAAACACCATATATTTT. It translates to CASRPRVVAQGGGSGNTIYF. The chain combines TRBV4-1 with TRBJ1-3; D may be TRBD1 (6 bases). CDR1 MGHRA and CDR2 YSYEKL come from the germline V gene. This CDR3 has 20 residues. V was shortened by 6 bases and J by 1 base, with 28 bases between the two germline ends.

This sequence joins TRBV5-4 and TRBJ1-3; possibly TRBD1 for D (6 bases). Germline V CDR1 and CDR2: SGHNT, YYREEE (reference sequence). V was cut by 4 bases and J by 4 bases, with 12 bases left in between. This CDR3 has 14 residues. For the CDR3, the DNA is TGTGCCAGCAGCGCTGGGACATTGGGAAACACCATATATTTT. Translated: CASSAGTLGNTIYF.

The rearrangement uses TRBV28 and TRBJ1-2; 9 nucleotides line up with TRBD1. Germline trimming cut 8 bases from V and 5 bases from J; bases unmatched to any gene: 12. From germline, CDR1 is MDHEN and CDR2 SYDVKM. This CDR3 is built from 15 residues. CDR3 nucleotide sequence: TGTGCCAGCGTAAGCCCCGGGACAGGGCTTTATGGCTACACCTTC. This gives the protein CASVSPGTGLYGYTF.

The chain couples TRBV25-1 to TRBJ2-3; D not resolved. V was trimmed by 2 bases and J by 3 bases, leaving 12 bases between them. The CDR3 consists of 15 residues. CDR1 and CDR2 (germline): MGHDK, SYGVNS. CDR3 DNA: TGTGCCAGCAGTGAACCTTACATTTTAACAGATACGCAGTATTTT. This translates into CASSEPYILTDTQYF.

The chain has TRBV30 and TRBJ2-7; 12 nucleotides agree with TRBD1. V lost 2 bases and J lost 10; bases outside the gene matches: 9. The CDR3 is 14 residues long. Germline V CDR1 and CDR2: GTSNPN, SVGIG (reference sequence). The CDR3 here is CAWSRSGTGGAQYF. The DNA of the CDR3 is TGTGCCTGGAGTAGGTCAGGGACAGGGGGCGCACAGTACTTC.

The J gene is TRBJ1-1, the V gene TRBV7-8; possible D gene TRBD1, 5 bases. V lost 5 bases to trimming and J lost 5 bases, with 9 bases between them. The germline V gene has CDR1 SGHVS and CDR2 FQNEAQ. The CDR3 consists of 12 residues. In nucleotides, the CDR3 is TGTGCCAGCAGCGTGAGGACAACTGAAGCTTTCTTT. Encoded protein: CASSVRTTEAFF.

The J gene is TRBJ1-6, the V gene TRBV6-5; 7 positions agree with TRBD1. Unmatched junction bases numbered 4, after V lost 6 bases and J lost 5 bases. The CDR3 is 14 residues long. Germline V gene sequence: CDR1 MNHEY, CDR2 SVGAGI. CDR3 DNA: TGTGCCAGCAGCTCCGGGACAGATAATTCACCCCTCCACTTT. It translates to CASSSGTDNSPLHF.

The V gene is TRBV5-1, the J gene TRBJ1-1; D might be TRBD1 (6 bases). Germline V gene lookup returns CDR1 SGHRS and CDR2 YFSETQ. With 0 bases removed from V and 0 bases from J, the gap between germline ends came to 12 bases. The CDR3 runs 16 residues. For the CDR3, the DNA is TGCGCCAGCAGCTTGGGGGACACCTTTCTGAACACTGAAGCTTTCTTT. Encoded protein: CASSLGDTFLNTEAFF.

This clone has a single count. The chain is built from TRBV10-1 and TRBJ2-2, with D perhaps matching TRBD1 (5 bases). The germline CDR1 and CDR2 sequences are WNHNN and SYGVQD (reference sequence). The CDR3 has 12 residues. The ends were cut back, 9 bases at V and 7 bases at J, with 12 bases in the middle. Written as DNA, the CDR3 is TGCGCCAGTCGGCAGGACATCGGGGAGCTGTTTTTT. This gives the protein CASRQDIGELFF.

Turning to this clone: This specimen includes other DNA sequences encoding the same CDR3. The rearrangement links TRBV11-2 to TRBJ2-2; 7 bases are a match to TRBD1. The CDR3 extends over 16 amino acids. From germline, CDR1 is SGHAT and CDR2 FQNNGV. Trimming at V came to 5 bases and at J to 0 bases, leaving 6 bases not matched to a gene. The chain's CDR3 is CASSPRGGSNTGELFF. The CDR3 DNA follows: TGTGCCAGCAGCCCCCGAGGGGGCTCGAACACCGGGGAGCTGTTTTTT. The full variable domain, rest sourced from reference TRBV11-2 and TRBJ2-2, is EAGVAQSPRYKIIEKRQSVAFWCNPISGHATLYWYQQILGQGPKLLIQFQNNGVVDDSQLPKDRFSAERLKGVDSTLKIQPAKLEDSAVYLCASSPRGGSNTGELFFGEGSRLTVL.

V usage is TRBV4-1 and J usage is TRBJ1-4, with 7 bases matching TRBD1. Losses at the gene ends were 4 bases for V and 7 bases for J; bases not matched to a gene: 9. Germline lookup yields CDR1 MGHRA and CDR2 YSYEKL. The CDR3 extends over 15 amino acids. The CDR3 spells CASSRGYRGGEKLFF. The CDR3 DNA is TGCGCCAGCAGCCGTGGGTACAGGGGTGGTGAAAAACTGTTTTTT.

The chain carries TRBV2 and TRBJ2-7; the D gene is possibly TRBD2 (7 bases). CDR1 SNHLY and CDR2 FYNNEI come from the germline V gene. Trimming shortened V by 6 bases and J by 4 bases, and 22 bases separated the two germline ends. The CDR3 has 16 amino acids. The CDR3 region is CASRARGGAQAYEQYF. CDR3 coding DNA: TGTGCCAGCAGGGCACGAGGGGGGGCGCAGGCATACGAGCAGTACTTC. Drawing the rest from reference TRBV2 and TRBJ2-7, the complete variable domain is EPEVTQTPSHQVTQMGQEVILRCVPISNHLYFYWYRQILGQKVEFLVSFYNNEISEKSEIFDDQFSVERPDGSNFTLKIRSTKLEDSAMYFCASRARGGAQAYEQYFGPGTRLTVT.

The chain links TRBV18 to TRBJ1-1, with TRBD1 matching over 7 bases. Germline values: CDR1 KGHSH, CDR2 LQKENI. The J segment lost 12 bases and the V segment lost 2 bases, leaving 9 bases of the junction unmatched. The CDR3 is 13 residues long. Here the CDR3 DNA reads TGTGCCAGCTCACCATATAGGGACAGTGCAACTTTCTTT. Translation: CASSPYRDSATFF.

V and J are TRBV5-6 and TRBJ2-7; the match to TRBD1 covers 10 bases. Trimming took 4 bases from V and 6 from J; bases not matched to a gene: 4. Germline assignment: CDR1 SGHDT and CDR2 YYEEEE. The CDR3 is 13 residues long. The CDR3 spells CASSGDRGTEQYF. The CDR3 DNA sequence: TGTGCCAGCAGCGGGGACAGGGGTACCGAGCAGTACTTC.

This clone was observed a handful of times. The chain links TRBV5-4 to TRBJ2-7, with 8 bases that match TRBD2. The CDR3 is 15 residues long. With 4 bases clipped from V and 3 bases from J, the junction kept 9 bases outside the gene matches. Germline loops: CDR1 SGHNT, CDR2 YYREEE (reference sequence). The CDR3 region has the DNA TGTGCCAGCAGCCGGGACGGGGGGGGTGGCTACGAGCAGTACTTC. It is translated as CASSRDGGGGYEQYF.

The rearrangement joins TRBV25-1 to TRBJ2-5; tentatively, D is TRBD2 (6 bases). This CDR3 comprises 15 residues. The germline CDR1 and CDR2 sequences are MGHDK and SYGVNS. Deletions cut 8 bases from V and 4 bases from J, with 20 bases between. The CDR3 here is CASRTPGRLRETQYF. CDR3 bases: TGTGCCAGCCGTACCCCAGGGAGGCTGAGAGAGACCCAGTACTTC.

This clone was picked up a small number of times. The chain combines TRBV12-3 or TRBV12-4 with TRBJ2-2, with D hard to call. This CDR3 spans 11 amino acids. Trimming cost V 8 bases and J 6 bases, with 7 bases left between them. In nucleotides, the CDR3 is TGTGCCAGCTTTATCGCCGGGGAGCTGTTTTTT. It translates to CASFIAGELFF.

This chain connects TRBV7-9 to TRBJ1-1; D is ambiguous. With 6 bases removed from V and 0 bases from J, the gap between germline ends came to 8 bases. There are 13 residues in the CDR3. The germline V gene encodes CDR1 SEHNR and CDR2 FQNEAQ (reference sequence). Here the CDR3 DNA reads TGTGCCAGCAGTTACGGGGTGAACACTGAAGCTTTCTTT. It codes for CASSYGVNTEAFF.

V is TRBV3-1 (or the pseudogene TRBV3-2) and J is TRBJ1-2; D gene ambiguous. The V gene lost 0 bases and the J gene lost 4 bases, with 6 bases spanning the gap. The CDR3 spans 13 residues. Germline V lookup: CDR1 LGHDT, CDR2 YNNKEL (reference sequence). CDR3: CASSQDRSYGYTF. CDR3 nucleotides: TGTGCCAGCAGCCAAGACAGGTCCTATGGCTACACCTTC.

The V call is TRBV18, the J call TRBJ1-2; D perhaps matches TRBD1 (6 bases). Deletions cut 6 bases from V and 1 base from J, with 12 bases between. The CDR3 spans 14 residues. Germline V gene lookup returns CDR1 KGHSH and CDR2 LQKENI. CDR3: CASSVGTFNYGYTF. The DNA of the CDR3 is TGTGCCAGCTCCGTCGGGACATTTAACTATGGCTACACCTTC.

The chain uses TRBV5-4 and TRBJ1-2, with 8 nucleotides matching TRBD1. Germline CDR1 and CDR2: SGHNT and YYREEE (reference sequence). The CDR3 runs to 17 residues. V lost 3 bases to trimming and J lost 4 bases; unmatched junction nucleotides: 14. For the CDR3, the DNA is TGTGCCAGCAGCTATGGGACCGGGACAGGTTCAATCTATGGCTACACCTTC. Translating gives CASSYGTGTGSIYGYTF.

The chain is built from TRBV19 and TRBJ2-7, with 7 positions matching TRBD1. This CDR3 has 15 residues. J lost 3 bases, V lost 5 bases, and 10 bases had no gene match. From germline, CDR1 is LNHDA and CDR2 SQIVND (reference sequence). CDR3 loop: CASSEVWGQIYEQYF. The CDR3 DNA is TGTGCCAGTAGTGAAGTATGGGGACAGATCTACGAGCAGTACTTC.

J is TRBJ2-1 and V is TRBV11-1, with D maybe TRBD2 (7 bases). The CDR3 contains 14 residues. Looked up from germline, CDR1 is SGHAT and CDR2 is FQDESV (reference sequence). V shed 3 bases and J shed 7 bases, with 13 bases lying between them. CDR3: CASSFERGGNEQFF. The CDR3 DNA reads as TGTGCCAGCAGCTTCGAAAGGGGGGGGAATGAGCAGTTCTTC.

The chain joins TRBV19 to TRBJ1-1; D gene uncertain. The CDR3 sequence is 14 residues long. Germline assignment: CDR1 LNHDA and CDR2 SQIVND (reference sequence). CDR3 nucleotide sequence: TGTGCTTCGTTATCGACGGAAAAGCGCACTGAAGCTTTCTTT. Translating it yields CASLSTEKRTEAFF. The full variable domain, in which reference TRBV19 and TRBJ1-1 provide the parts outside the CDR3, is DGGITQSPKYLFRKEGQNVTLSCEQNLNHDAMYWYRQDPGQGLRLIYYSQIVNDFQKGDIAEGYSVSREKKESFPLTVTSAQKNPTAFYLCASLSTEKRTEAFFGQGTRLTVV.

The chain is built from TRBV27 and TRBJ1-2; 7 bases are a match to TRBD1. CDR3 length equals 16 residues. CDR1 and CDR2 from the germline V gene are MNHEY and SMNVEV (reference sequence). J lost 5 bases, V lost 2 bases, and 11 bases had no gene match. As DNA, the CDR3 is TGTGCCAGCAGTTTACCGGAGGGGGCGCTTCAATATGGCTACACCTTC. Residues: CASSLPEGALQYGYTF.

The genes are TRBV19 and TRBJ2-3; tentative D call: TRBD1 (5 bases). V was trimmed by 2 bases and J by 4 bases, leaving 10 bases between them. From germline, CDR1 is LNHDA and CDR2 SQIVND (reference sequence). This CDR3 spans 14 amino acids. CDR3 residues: CASSIQGFADTQYF. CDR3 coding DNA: TGTGCCAGTAGTATACAGGGTTTCGCAGATACGCAGTATTTT.

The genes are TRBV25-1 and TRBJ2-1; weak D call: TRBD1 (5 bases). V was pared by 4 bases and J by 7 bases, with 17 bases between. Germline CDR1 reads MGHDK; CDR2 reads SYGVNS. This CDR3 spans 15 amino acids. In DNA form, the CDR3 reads TGTGCCAGCAGTGTGGATCTTCCCCCAGGGAATGAGCAGTTCTTC. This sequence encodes CASSVDLPPGNEQFF.